The 30 T cell receptor beta chains given below trace back to one sample, sequenced in a study of blood T cell repertoires in COVID-19. The data were produced by immunoSEQ multiplex PCR, yet TCRdb's version contains in-frame clones alone and is incomplete. The sample consists of about 76,000 clones, around nine tenths of them appearing once. The sequenced material came from peripheral blood. Receptor source: a human donor in a cohort sampled during active COVID-19.

The genes are TRBV3-1 (or the pseudogene TRBV3-2) and TRBJ2-6; D call uncertain. The CDR3 is made up of 15 amino acids. Trimming cost V 4 bases and J 5 bases, with 12 bases left between them. Germline-derived CDR1 and CDR2 are LGHDT and YNNKEL (reference sequence). This chain's CDR3 is CASSPSIPRANVLTF. CDR3 in DNA: TGTGCCAGCAGCCCCTCTATCCCAAGGGCCAACGTCCTGACTTTC.

The chain uses TRBV10-2 and TRBJ1-2, with 7 bases aligning to TRBD1. The CDR3 length is 14 residues. The V and J ends lost 3 bases and 2 bases, in that order; junction bases with no gene match: 3. From germline, CDR1 is WSHSY and CDR2 SAAADI. The CDR3 coding sequence is TGCGCCAGCAGTGATACAGGGGACAACTATGGCTACACCTTC. This translates into CASSDTGDNYGYTF.

This clone was detected once. DNA of the CDR3: TGTGCCAGCAGCCAAGAAAGGCCTAGCGGGGGGGCATATACTAGCACAGATACGCAGTATTTT. Its protein product is CASSQERPSGGAYTSTDTQYF. V and J are TRBV4-2 and TRBJ2-3, with 12 bases aligning to TRBD2. The CDR3 totals 21 residues. V shed 0 bases and J 0 bases; nucleotides not matched to a gene: 13. CDR1 is LGHNA, CDR2 YNFKEQ, per germline.

The chain joins TRBV2 to TRBJ1-4; possible D gene TRBD1, 6 bases. This CDR3 spans 14 amino acids. The germline CDR1 and CDR2 sequences are SNHLY and FYNNEI. Trimming removed 3 bases from V and 7 bases from J, with 12 bases in between. CDR3 residues: CASSELQGVEKLFF. As DNA, the CDR3 is TGTGCCAGCAGTGAGTTACAGGGAGTTGAAAAACTGTTTTTT.

This chain connects TRBV6-5 to TRBJ2-5; D may be TRBD1 (5 bases). This CDR3 is 15 amino acids long. Trimming took 5 bases from V and 1 from J, leaving 14 bases between them. CDR1 is MNHEY, CDR2 SVGAGI, per germline. The CDR3 spells CASSPVGARQETQYF. The DNA of the CDR3 is TGTGCCAGCAGTCCCGTAGGGGCCCGCCAAGAGACCCAGTACTTC.

The chain couples TRBV19 to TRBJ1-1; no definite D call. Deletions cut 3 bases from V and 1 base from J, with 9 bases between. The CDR3 length is 14 residues. The V gene's germline CDR1 is LNHDA and CDR2 SQIVND (reference sequence). The CDR3 region has the DNA TGTGCCAGTAGTATTGGGCGCCAGAACACTGAAGCTTTCTTT. It is translated as CASSIGRQNTEAFF. Complete variable domain (other parts from reference TRBV19 and TRBJ1-1): DGGITQSPKYLFRKEGQNVTLSCEQNLNHDAMYWYRQDPGQGLRLIYYSQIVNDFQKGDIAEGYSVSREKKESFPLTVTSAQKNPTAFYLCASSIGRQNTEAFFGQGTRLTVV.

The chain is built from TRBV7-2 and TRBJ2-5, with 8 bases lining up with TRBD2. Per germline, CDR1 SGHTA and CDR2 FQGNSA. The CDR3 has 16 residues. V lost 1 base to trimming and J lost 2 bases; unmatched junction nucleotides: 6. The CDR3, as DNA: TGTGCCAGCAGCTTAGTGCAAGCGGGGGTTCAAGAGACCCAGTACTTC. Translating gives CASSLVQAGVQETQYF.

The chain couples TRBV7-3 to TRBJ2-3, with 8 bases matching TRBD2. V trimming: 1 base; J trimming: 1 base; junction bases outside the gene matches: 7. Germline V gene data show CDR1 as SGHTA and CDR2 as FQGTGA. This CDR3 has 17 residues. The CDR3: CASSLIPTGGRTDTQYF. The CDR3 DNA is TGTGCCAGCAGCTTAATCCCCACGGGGGGGCGCACAGATACGCAGTATTTT.

The gene calls are TRBV4-2 and TRBJ1-1; TRBD1 matches 7 bases. CDR1 is LGHNA and CDR2 is YNFKEQ in the germline V gene. Trimming removed 4 bases from V and 1 base from J; junction bases left unmatched: 3. The CDR3 contains 14 residues. This CDR3 reads CASSLWTGNTEAFF. CDR3 in DNA: TGTGCCAGCAGCCTTTGGACAGGGAACACTGAAGCTTTCTTT.

The chain is built from TRBV23-1 and TRBJ1-4, with D unclear. TRBV23-1 falls under the ORF class, with uncertain function. The V and J ends lost 6 bases and 7 bases respectively, with 9 bases between them. The CDR3 has 12 amino acids. CDR3 residues: CASSKRCEKLFF. CDR3 DNA sequence: TGCGCCAGCAGCAAACGGTGTGAAAAACTGTTTTTT.

The chain links TRBV4-1 to TRBJ2-1; 8 nucleotides agree with TRBD2. CDR3 length: 16 residues. J lost 4 bases, V lost 1 base, and 6 bases had no gene match. Germline V gene sequence: CDR1 MGHRA, CDR2 YSYEKL. The CDR3 protein is CASSQAPGLVYNEQFF. The CDR3 DNA sequence: TGCGCCAGCAGCCAAGCACCGGGACTAGTATACAATGAGCAGTTCTTC.

The chain has TRBV5-1 and TRBJ1-4; the match to TRBD1 covers 8 bases. The CDR3 covers 16 residues. Germline V gene lookup returns CDR1 SGHRS and CDR2 YFSETQ. V shed 0 bases, J shed 7 bases, and the junction held 8 bases outside the gene matches. The CDR3 sequence is CASSLVQGADSEKLFF. The CDR3 DNA reads as TGCGCCAGCAGCTTGGTGCAGGGGGCAGATAGTGAAAAACTGTTTTTT.

This clone has just one count. V and J are TRBV30 and TRBJ1-5; TRBD1 matches 8 bases. This CDR3 contains 15 residues. CDR1 is GTSNPN and CDR2 is SVGIG in the germline V gene (reference sequence). Unmatched junction bases numbered 7, after V lost 3 bases and J lost 3 bases. The CDR3, as DNA: TGTGCCTGGAGCCCCGGACAGGGCTTCAATCAGCCCCAGCATTTT. It specifies CAWSPGQGFNQPQHF.

The chain has TRBV7-9 and TRBJ1-1; D is perhaps TRBD1 (5 bases). The V end lost 10 bases, the J end lost 1 base, and 13 bases lay between the germline ends. The CDR3 length is 13 residues. Germline V gives CDR1 SEHNR, CDR2 FQNEAQ (reference sequence). The CDR3 DNA is TGTGCCACCCAGCTGGGGCCGAACACTGAAGCTTTCTTT. Residues: CATQLGPNTEAFF.

The chain links TRBV19 to TRBJ2-1; 9 bases map to TRBD1. After removal of 5 bases from V and 8 bases from J, the junction contained 10 bases not matched to a gene. The length of the CDR3 is 15 residues. Per the germline V gene, CDR1 is LNHDA and CDR2 is SQIVND (reference sequence). The CDR3 loop reads CASSLPGQGFDEQFF. DNA for the CDR3: TGTGCCAGTAGTCTCCCGGGACAGGGATTCGATGAGCAGTTCTTC.

CDR3 coding DNA: TGTGCCAGCAGTGAAAGGATTACAGGGGGGAATTCACCCCTCCACTTT. Its translation is CASSERITGGNSPLHF. The chain links TRBV2 to TRBJ1-6; 8 positions agree with TRBD1. There are 16 residues in the CDR3. The germline CDR1 and CDR2 sequences are SNHLY and FYNNEI. V dropped 2 bases and J dropped 7; count of bases not matched to a gene: 7.

J is TRBJ2-3 and V is TRBV9, with TRBD2 identical over 12 bases. The germline V gene has CDR1 SGDLS and CDR2 YYNGEE. Trimming cost V 2 bases and J 0 bases; bases outside gene matches: 7. The CDR3 is 18 residues long. The CDR3: CASSVGLAGIRSTDTQYF. The CDR3 DNA follows: TGTGCCAGCAGCGTCGGACTAGCGGGAATACGCAGCACAGATACGCAGTATTTT.

This clone occurred once. The chain has TRBV7-9 and TRBJ1-2; TRBD1 matches at 8 bases. Germline values: CDR1 SEHNR, CDR2 FQNEAQ (reference sequence). After removal of 3 bases from V and 7 bases from J, the junction contained 7 bases not matched to a gene. There are 14 residues in the CDR3. The CDR3 coding sequence is TGTGCCAGCAGCTTTGAGGACAGGGATCTTGGCTACACCTTC. It codes for CASSFEDRDLGYTF.

This clone occurred once. The chain carries TRBV3-1 (or the pseudogene TRBV3-2) and TRBJ2-7; 9 bases fit TRBD1. This CDR3 is built from 13 residues. The trim removed 6 bases at V and 7 bases at J, leaving 7 bases unmatched. Germline CDR1 reads LGHDT; CDR2 reads YNNKEL (reference sequence). CDR3 DNA sequence: TGTGCCAGCAGAGACAGGGGGGTTGGAGAGCAGTACTTC. Its translation is CASRDRGVGEQYF.

This clone was seen a single time. The chain links TRBV5-5 to TRBJ2-5; 8 positions match TRBD2. There are 15 residues in the CDR3. Germline lookup yields CDR1 SGHKS and CDR2 YYEKEE (reference sequence). V lost 2 bases, J lost 6 bases, and 9 bases stayed unmatched. CDR3 sequence: CASSFQVAGRKTQYF. As DNA, the CDR3 is TGTGCCAGCAGCTTCCAGGTAGCGGGGAGGAAGACCCAGTACTTC.

This chain connects TRBV18 to TRBJ2-7; TRBD1 aligns across 10 bases. V was pared by 2 bases and J by 2 bases, with 3 bases of the junction left unmatched. Looked up from germline, CDR1 is KGHSH and CDR2 is LQKENI. The CDR3 totals 15 residues. The CDR3 is CASSPTGTGAYEQYF. In DNA form, the CDR3 reads TGTGCCAGCTCACCAACCGGGACAGGGGCCTACGAGCAGTACTTC.

This rearrangement joins TRBV5-4 to TRBJ1-2, with D perhaps matching TRBD1 (6 bases). The germline gives CDR1 SGHNT, CDR2 YYREEE (reference sequence). The CDR3 length is 14 residues. The V end lost 3 bases, the J end lost 4 bases, and 13 bases lay between the germline ends. CDR3 in amino acids: CASSSLTGVYGYTF. The CDR3 bases are TGTGCCAGCAGCTCCCTGACAGGTGTCTATGGCTACACCTTC.

Turning to this clone: The germline gene is not matched at one end of the junction; a read error may be the cause. The V and J genes are TRBV5-1 and TRBJ2-7; the D gene is possibly TRBD2 (6 bases). Germline CDR1 SGHRS, CDR2 YFSETQ. The CDR3 runs 15 residues. The CDR3 DNA follows: TGCGCCAGCAGCTTTAATGGAGGGGAAGGCTACAAGCAGTACTTC. Protein sequence: CASSFNGGEGYKQYF.

For the CDR3, the DNA is TGTGCCAGCAGTTACTCGAGTTGGGGACAGGGGATCCCAGATACGCAGTATTTT. It yields the protein CASSYSSWGQGIPDTQYF. The chain is built from TRBV6-2 or TRBV6-3 and TRBJ2-3, with TRBD1 matching over 10 bases. The germline V gene has CDR1 MNHEY and CDR2 SVGEGT. CDR3 length: 18 amino acids. The V and J ends lost 0 bases and 4 bases, in that order; junction bases with no gene match: 10.

V is TRBV3-1 (or the pseudogene TRBV3-2) and J is TRBJ1-6; 10 nucleotides agree with TRBD1. The V gene's germline CDR1 is LGHDT and CDR2 YNNKEL (reference sequence). There are 19 residues in the CDR3. V shed 1 base, J shed 1 base, and the junction held 7 bases outside the gene matches. The chain's CDR3 is CASSQASTGGFSYNSPLHF. The CDR3 nucleotides are TGTGCCAGCAGCCAAGCCTCGACAGGGGGCTTTTCCTATAATTCACCCCTCCACTTT.

V and J are TRBV19 and TRBJ1-5, with TRBD1 as a possible D gene (5 bases). Trimming took 3 bases from V and 6 from J, leaving 9 bases between them. This CDR3 is built from 13 residues. The germline V gene has CDR1 LNHDA and CDR2 SQIVND (reference sequence). The CDR3 DNA sequence: TGTGCCAGTAGTATCGCGGGGCGTCAGCCCCAGCATTTT. Its protein is CASSIAGRQPQHF.

The chain recombines TRBV5-4 with TRBJ2-1, with D maybe TRBD2 (6 bases). The CDR3 is 16 residues long. CDR1 and CDR2 (germline): SGHNT, YYREEE (reference sequence). V was shortened by 0 bases and J by 7 bases, with 17 bases between the two germline ends. CDR3 sequence (DNA): TGTGCCAGCAGCTTGGCCCCCAGGGAGGAGGGAAATGAGCAGTTCTTC. Its translation is CASSLAPREEGNEQFF.

The J gene is TRBJ2-1, the V gene TRBV5-1; no definite D call. The germline gives CDR1 SGHRS, CDR2 YFSETQ. The V end lost 3 bases, the J end lost 10 bases, and 17 bases lay between the germline ends. The length of the CDR3 is 14 residues. The CDR3 DNA reads TGCGCCAGCAGCTCTACCCGACAATCTGTCGAGCAGTTCTTC. It codes for CASSSTRQSVEQFF.

The CDR3 spells CAIRARDRGVLSGNTIYF. CDR3 coding DNA: TGTGCCATCAGGGCGAGGGACAGGGGTGTTTTGTCTGGAAACACCATATATTTT. The V call is TRBV10-3, the J call TRBJ1-3; 10 bases agree with TRBD1. The J segment lost 1 base and the V segment lost 6 bases, leaving 12 bases of the junction unmatched. There are 18 residues in the CDR3. The germline V gene encodes CDR1 ENHRY and CDR2 SYGVKD.

The gene calls are TRBV19 and TRBJ1-5, with D possibly being TRBD1 (6 bases). This CDR3 has 14 amino acids. The V end was cut by 7 bases, the J end by 4 bases, with 14 bases between. Germline V gives CDR1 LNHDA, CDR2 SQIVND (reference sequence). The CDR3 here is CASTGTGYNQPQHF. CDR3 in DNA: TGTGCCAGTACCGGCACAGGGTATAATCAGCCCCAGCATTTT.